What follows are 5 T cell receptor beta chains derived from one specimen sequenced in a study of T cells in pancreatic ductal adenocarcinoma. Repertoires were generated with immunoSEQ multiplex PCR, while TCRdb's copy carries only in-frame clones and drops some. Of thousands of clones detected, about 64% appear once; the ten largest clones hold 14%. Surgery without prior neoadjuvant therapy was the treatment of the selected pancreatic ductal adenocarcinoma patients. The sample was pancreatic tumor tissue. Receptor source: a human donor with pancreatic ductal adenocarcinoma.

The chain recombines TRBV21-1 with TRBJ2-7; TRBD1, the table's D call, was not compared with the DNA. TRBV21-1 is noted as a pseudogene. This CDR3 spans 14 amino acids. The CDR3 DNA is TGTGCCAGCAGCAAAGTTCCCGGGACAAGCGAGCAGTACTTC. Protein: CASSKVPGTSEQYF.

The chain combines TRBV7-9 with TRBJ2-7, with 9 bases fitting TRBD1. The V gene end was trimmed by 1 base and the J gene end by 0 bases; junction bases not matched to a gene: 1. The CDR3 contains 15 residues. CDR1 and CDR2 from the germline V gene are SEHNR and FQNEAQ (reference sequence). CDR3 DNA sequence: TGTGCCAGCAGCTTAGGACAGGGGGGCTCCTACGAGCAGTACTTC. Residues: CASSLGQGGSYEQYF. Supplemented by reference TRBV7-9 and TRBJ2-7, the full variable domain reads DTGVSQNPRHKITKRGQNVTFRCDPISEHNRLYWYRQTLGQGPEFLTYFQNEAQLEKSRLLSDRFSAERPKGSFSTLEIQRTEQGDSAMYLCASSLGQGGSYEQYFGPGTRLTVT.

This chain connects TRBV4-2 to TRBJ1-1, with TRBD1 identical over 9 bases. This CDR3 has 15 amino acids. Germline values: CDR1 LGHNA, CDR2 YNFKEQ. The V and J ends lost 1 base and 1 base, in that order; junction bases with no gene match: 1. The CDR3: CASSQGDRENTEAFF. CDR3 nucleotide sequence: TGTGCCAGCAGCCAAGGGGACAGGGAGAACACTGAAGCTTTCTTT.

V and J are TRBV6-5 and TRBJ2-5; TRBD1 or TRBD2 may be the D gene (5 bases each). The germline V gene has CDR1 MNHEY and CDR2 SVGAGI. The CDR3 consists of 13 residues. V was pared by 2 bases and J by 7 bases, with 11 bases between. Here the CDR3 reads CASSYEGLGTQYF. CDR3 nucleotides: TGTGCCAGCAGTTACGAGGGGCTGGGGACCCAGTACTTC.

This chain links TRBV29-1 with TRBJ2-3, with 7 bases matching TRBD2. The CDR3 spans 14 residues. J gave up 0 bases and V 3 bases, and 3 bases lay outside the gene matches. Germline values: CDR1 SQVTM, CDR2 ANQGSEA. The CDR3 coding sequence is TGCAGCGTTGATGGGACTACTAGCACAGATACGCAGTATTTT. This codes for CSVDGTTSTDTQYF.